This is a list of T cell receptor beta chains from one sample in a study of T cell responses to AZD1222 COVID-19 vaccine. Repertoires were generated with immunoSEQ multiplex PCR, while TCRdb's copy carries only in-frame clones and drops some. This sample carries fewer than 150,000 clones, over 75% of them seen once, and the ten largest clones take 5% to 6%. The sequenced sample was peripheral blood, obtained 28 days after the second AZD1222 dose. Receptors originate from an adult who received the AZD1222 COVID-19 vaccine. Each CDR3 is given with its conserved first and last residue. The D gene is left open where the match is weak. Clone size is stated in some rows and not others, as once, few, many or a class when expanded.

j_call | v_call | d_call | clone_size | cdr3_aa | cdr3_nt
TRBJ1-2 | TRBV6-5 | TRBD1 | - | CATGTGGFANYGYTF | TGTGCCACCGGGACAGGGGGATTTGCTAACTATGGCTACACCTTC
TRBJ2-6 | TRBV24-1 | - | - | CAIGGQSGANVLTF | TGTGCCATAGGTGGACAGTCTGGGGCCAACGTCCTGACTTTC
TRBJ2-3 | TRBV30 | - | - | CAWRAGWGTDTQYF | TGTGCCTGGCGCGCCGGGTGGGGCACAGATACGCAGTATTTT
TRBJ2-7 | TRBV27 | - | - | CASSSTLGEQYF | TGTGCCAGCAGTTCCACCCTTGGGGAGCAGTACTTC
TRBJ1-3 | TRBV6-5 | - | - | CASSSQGTGNTIYF | TGTGCCAGCAGCTCCCAGGGAACAGGAAACACCATATATTTT
TRBJ2-7 | TRBV4-2 | TRBD2 | - | CASSQDQLAEDYEQYF | TGTGCCAGCAGCCAAGATCAGCTAGCGGAAGACTACGAGCAGTACTTC
TRBJ1-2 | TRBV11-2 | - | - | CASSSTVNYGYTF | TGTGCCAGCAGCTCGACGGTTAACTATGGCTACACCTTC
TRBJ2-3 | TRBV7-8 | - | - | CASSLGVRGDTQYF | TGTGCCAGCAGCTTGGGAGTGAGAGGAGATACGCAGTATTTT
TRBJ2-1 | TRBV29-1 | TRBD2 | - | CSVTSGGDSNEQFF | TGCAGCGTTACGAGCGGGGGGGATTCGAATGAGCAGTTCTTC
TRBJ1-6 | TRBV6-1 | - | - | CASSDRRLSYNSPLHF | TGTGCCAGCAGTGATCGGCGGCTCTCCTATAATTCACCCCTCCACTTT
TRBJ2-7 | TRBV29-1 | - | once | CSGAVPPGEQYF | TGCAGCGGGGCAGTGCCCCCGGGCGAGCAGTACTTC
TRBJ1-1 | TRBV7-2 | - | - | CASINRDAKRAFF | TGTGCCAGCATCAACCGGGACGCGAAAAGAGCTTTCTTT
TRBJ2-7 | TRBV6-4 | - | - | CASHRISYEQYF | TGTGCCAGTCACAGGATTTCCTACGAGCAGTACTTC
TRBJ1-5 | TRBV7-9 | - | - | CASSSGQNNQPQHF | TGTGCCAGCAGCTCCGGGCAGAACAATCAGCCCCAGCATTTT
TRBJ2-7 | TRBV7-7 | TRBD2 | - | CASTRLAGGQGGSYEQYF | TGTGCTAGCACCCGACTAGCGGGGGGGCAAGGGGGATCCTACGAGCAGTACTTC
TRBJ1-1 | TRBV2 | - | - | CASRENTEAFF | TGTGCCAGCCGAGAGAACACTGAAGCTTTCTTT
TRBJ2-7 | TRBV5-6 | - | - | CASSLAPGEQYF | TGTGCCAGCAGCTTGGCCCCCGGCGAGCAGTACTTC
TRBJ2-5 | TRBV10-2 | TRBD2 | - | CASRGTSEQETQYF | TGCGCCAGCAGGGGGACTAGCGAGCAAGAGACCCAGTACTTC
TRBJ1-5 | TRBV12-3/TRBV12-4 | - | few | CASSEESNQPQHF | TGTGCCAGCAGTGAAGAGAGCAATCAGCCCCAGCATTTT
TRBJ2-5 | TRBV18 | - | - | CASSRDGQETQYF | TGTGCCAGCTCACGGGACGGCCAAGAGACCCAGTACTTC
TRBJ1-2 | TRBV7-9 | TRBD1 | - | CASSRGQDAGYTF | TGTGCCAGCAGCCGGGGACAGGATGCTGGCTACACCTTC
TRBJ2-3 | TRBV24-1 | TRBD2 | - | CATSHDRSSGDTDTQYF | TGTGCCACCAGCCATGATAGGTCTAGCGGCGACACAGATACGCAGTATTTT
TRBJ1-1 | TRBV19 | TRBD1 | - | CASSGQGWAFF | TGTGCCAGTAGCGGACAGGGTTGGGCTTTCTTT
TRBJ2-3 | TRBV5-4 | - | - | CASSFNADTQYF | TGTGCCAGCAGCTTCAACGCAGATACGCAGTATTTT
TRBJ2-7 | TRBV5-1 | - | - | CASSPGSPYEQYF | TGCGCCAGCAGCCCAGGTTCCCCCTACGAGCAGTACTTC
TRBJ1-1 | TRBV6-5 | - | - | CASRQSSGGGIEAFF | TGTGCCAGCAGGCAAAGCAGCGGAGGGGGGATTGAAGCTTTCTTT
TRBJ1-4 | TRBV20-1 | - | - | CSARGDEKLFF | TGCAGTGCTAGGGGGGATGAAAAACTGTTTTTT
TRBJ1-4 | TRBV28 | - | - | CASSPGTVNEKLFF | TGTGCCAGCAGCCCTGGGACGGTGAATGAAAAACTGTTTTTT
TRBJ2-5 | TRBV9 | - | - | CASSVGGDRGETQYF | TGTGCCAGCAGCGTAGGGGGAGACAGAGGAGAGACCCAGTACTTC
TRBJ1-2 | TRBV10-3 | - | - | CAISGDSTYGYTF | TGTGCCATCAGTGGAGACAGTACCTATGGCTACACCTTC
TRBJ2-7 | TRBV15 | - | - | CATSREGGLAYEQYF | TGTGCCACCAGCAGAGAGGGAGGCCTCGCCTACGAGCAGTACTTC
TRBJ1-2 | TRBV10-3 | - | - | CAIQDGENGYTF | TGTGCCATCCAGGACGGGGAGAATGGCTACACCTTC
TRBJ2-5 | TRBV7-6 | TRBD2 | - | CASSLEESGGYQETQYF | TGTGCCAGCAGCTTAGAAGAGAGCGGGGGGTACCAAGAGACCCAGTACTTC
TRBJ1-1 | TRBV30 | - | - | CAWSGQGTDEAFF | TGTGCCTGGAGTGGCCAGGGGACCGATGAAGCTTTCTTT
TRBJ1-1 | TRBV5-4 | TRBD1 | - | CASSLDRGGRAFF | TGTGCCAGCAGCTTGGACAGGGGAGGTAGAGCTTTCTTT
TRBJ2-7 | TRBV5-1 | - | - | CASSLEPGEQYF | TGCGCCAGCAGCTTGGAGCCCGGCGAGCAGTACTTC
TRBJ1-4 | TRBV5-1 | TRBD1 | - | CASSLEGTEEKLFF | TGCGCCAGCAGCTTGGAAGGGACAGAGGAAAAACTGTTTTTT
TRBJ1-1 | TRBV7-8 | - | - | CASSLDPAMNTEAFF | TGTGCCAGCAGCTTAGACCCAGCCATGAACACTGAAGCTTTCTTT
TRBJ1-2 | TRBV20-1 | - | - | CSASDIIRYTF | TGCAGTGCTAGCGACATTATTCGGTACACCTTC
TRBJ2-1 | TRBV28 | TRBD2 | - | CASSPRTSPGDEQFF | TGTGCCAGCAGTCCCCGGACTAGCCCCGGGGATGAGCAGTTCTTC
TRBJ1-2 | TRBV6-2/TRBV6-3 | - | - | CASSYSGDSIYGYTF | TGTGCCAGCAGTTACTCGGGGGACTCTATCTATGGCTACACCTTC
TRBJ1-1 | TRBV9 | TRBD1 | - | CASSVEGQPSNTEAFF | TGTGCCAGCAGCGTAGAGGGACAGCCATCGAACACTGAAGCTTTCTTT
TRBJ1-5 | TRBV11-2 | - | few | CASSLDNGGGNQPQHF | TGTGCCAGCAGCTTAGACAACGGGGGAGGCAATCAGCCCCAGCATTTT
TRBJ2-2 | TRBV5-4 | TRBD2 | - | CATSSGGTNTGELFF | TGTGCCACCTCTAGCGGGGGGACCAACACCGGGGAGCTGTTTTTT
TRBJ2-7 | TRBV11-2 | - | - | CASSLQTAYEQYF | TGTGCCAGCAGCTTACAGACAGCCTACGAGCAGTACTTC
TRBJ1-2 | TRBV6-2/TRBV6-3 | - | - | CASSYRNLNYGYTF | TGTGCCAGCAGTTACCGAAACCTTAACTATGGCTACACCTTC
TRBJ2-3 | TRBV2 | TRBD2 | - | CASTRRGADTQYF | TGTGCCAGCACCCGGCGGGGGGCAGATACGCAGTATTTT
TRBJ2-2 | TRBV7-2 | - | once | CASSLQGGRATGELFF | TGTGCCAGCAGCCTACAGGGCGGTCGGGCCACCGGGGAGCTGTTTTTT
TRBJ1-5 | TRBV6-6 | - | - | CASSYPGGSQPQHF | TGTGCCAGCAGTTACCCGGGGGGTTCTCAGCCCCAGCATTTT
TRBJ1-5 | TRBV6-5 | - | - | CASSRARDSQPQHF | TGTGCCAGCAGTCGTGCCAGGGATAGTCAGCCCCAGCATTTT
TRBJ1-4 | TRBV18 | TRBD1 | - | CASSPVGQGFATNEKLFF | TGTGCCAGCTCACCAGTGGGACAGGGTTTTGCAACTAATGAAAAACTGTTTTTT
TRBJ1-5 | TRBV27 | - | - | CASSLLAGRGNQPQHF | TGTGCCAGCAGTTTATTGGCGGGAAGAGGCAATCAGCCCCAGCATTTT
TRBJ1-5 | TRBV28 | - | - | CASSFYLGGQPQHF | TGTGCCAGCAGTTTCTACTTGGGAGGACAGCCCCAGCATTTT
TRBJ1-2 | TRBV2 | - | - | CASSFQQSYTF | TGTGCCAGCAGTTTTCAACAGAGCTACACCTTC
TRBJ1-6 | TRBV3-1/TRBV3-2 | - | few | CASSGRDRGSPLHF | TGTGCCAGCAGCGGCCGGGACCGGGGGTCACCCCTCCACTTT
TRBJ2-7 | TRBV3-1/TRBV3-2 | TRBD1 | once | CASSQDTGGTGYEQYF | TGTGCCAGCAGCCAAGATACAGGGGGAACCGGCTACGAGCAGTACTTC
TRBJ1-1 | TRBV4-1 | TRBD1 | few | CASSRYRGNTEAFF | TGCGCCAGCAGCCGTTACAGGGGGAACACTGAAGCTTTCTTT
TRBJ2-2 | TRBV6-5 | TRBD1 | - | CASSLLGQGTGELFF | TGTGCCAGCAGCCTATTGGGACAGGGGACTGGGGAGCTGTTTTTT